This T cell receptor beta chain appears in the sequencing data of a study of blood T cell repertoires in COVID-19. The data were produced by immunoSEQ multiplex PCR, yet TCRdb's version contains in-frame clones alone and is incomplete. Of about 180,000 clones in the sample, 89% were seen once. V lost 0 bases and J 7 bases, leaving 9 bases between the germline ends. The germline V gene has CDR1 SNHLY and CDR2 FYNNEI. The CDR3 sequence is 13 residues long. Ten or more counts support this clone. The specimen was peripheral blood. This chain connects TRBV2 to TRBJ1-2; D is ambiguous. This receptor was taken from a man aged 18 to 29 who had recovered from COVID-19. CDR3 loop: CASSEAPAAGYTF. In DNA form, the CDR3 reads TGTGCCAGCAGTGAAGCACCGGCGGCTGGCTACACCTTC.